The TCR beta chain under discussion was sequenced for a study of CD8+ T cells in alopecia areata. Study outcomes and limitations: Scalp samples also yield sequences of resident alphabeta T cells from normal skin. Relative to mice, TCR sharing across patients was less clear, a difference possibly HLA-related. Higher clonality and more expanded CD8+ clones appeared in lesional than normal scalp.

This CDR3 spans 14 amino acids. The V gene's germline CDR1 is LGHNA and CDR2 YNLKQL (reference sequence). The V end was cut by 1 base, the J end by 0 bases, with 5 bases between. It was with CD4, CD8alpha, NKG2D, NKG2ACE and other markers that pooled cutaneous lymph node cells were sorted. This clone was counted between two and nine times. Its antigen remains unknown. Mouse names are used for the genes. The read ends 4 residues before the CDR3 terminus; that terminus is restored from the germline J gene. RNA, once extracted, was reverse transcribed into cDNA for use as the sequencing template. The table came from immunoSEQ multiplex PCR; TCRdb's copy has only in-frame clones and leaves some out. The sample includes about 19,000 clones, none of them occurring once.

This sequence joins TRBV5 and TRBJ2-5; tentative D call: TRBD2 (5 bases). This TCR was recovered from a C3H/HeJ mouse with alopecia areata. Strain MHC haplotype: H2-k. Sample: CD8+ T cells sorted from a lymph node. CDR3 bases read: TGTGCCAGCAGCCAAGTGGGGAACCAAGAC. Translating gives CASSQVGNQD. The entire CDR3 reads CASSQVGNQDTQYF.